This record concerns one T cell receptor beta chain sequence. Its antigen is unknown. Given the absence of the conserved phenylalanine or tryptophan at the CDR3 end, a read error is likely. The data were obtained in a study of tumor-infiltrating lymphocytes in primary liver carcinoma. General study results and limits: Bulk unsorted samples prevented comparison of CD4+ and CD8+ repertoires. Tumor-adjacent and tumor-blood pairs shared less of their repertoires than tumor region pairs shared.

From 500 ng of total RNA, TCR beta-specific cDNA was reverse-transcribed using a constant-region primer. Sequencing libraries for TCR beta derived from three nested multiplex PCR rounds that used slightly modified ARM-PCR. In the first two PCR rounds, TRBV1-TRBV30 forward primers were paired with a C-beta reverse primer, and each round lasted roughly 9 cycles. Via MiXCR, TCRdb re-called the multiplex PCR reads, giving one row per CDR3 protein. Among 300,000 to 350,000 distinct CDR3 sequences, approximately 65% were seen once, and the ten largest hold roughly 6%. They got blood RNA out of unsorted whole blood and also pulled out germline DNA. V was trimmed by 3 bases and J by 4 bases, leaving 9 bases between them. Germline loops: CDR1 ENHRY, CDR2 SYGVKD. CDR3 length: 13 amino acids.

The sequence came from a middle-aged man with primary liver carcinoma and hepatitis B virus infection. This chain joins TRBV10-3 and TRBJ1-1; D unresolved. The specimen sequenced was peripheral blood. The DNA of the CDR3 is TGTGCCATCAGTGAAGAGGAGGGCACTGAAGCTTTCATT. This translates into CAISEEEGTEAFI.